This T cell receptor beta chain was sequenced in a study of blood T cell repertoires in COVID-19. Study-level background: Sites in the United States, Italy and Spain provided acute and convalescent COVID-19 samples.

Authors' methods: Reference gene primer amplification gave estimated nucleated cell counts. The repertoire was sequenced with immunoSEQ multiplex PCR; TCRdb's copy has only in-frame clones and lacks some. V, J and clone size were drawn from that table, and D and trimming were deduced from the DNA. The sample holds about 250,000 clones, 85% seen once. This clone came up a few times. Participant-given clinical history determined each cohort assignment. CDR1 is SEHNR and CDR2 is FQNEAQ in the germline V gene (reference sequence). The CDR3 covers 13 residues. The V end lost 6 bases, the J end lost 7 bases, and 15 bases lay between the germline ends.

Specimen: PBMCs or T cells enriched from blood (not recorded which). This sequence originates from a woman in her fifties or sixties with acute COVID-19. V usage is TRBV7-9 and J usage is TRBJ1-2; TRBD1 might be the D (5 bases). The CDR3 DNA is TGTGCCAGCAGGAGAGGGGAGGTTCCTGGCTACACCTTC. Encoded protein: CASRRGEVPGYTF.